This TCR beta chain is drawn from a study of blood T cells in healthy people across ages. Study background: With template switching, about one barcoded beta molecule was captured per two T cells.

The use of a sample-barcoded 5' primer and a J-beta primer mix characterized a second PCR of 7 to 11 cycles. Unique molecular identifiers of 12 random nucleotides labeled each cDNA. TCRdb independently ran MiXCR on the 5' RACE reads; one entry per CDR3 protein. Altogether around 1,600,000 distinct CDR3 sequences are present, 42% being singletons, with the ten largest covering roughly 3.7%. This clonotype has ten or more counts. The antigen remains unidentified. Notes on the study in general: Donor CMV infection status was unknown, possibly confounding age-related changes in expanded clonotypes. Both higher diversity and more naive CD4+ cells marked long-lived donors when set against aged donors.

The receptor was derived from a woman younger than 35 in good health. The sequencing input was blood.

CDR3: CSARTSYEQYF. The CDR3 bases are TGCAGTGCTAGAACTAGCTACGAGCAGTACTTC. The V call is TRBV20-1, the J call TRBJ2-7; D is possibly TRBD2 (5 bases). Trimming cost V 2 bases and J 3 bases, with 5 bases left between them. The germline V gene encodes CDR1 DFQATT and CDR2 SNEGSKA (reference sequence). The CDR3 totals 11 residues.